The text below deals with one T cell receptor (beta chain). Its antigen remains unknown. The method was immunoSEQ multiplex PCR; TCRdb's version includes in-frame clones alone and lacks a portion of them. The sample shows tens of thousands of clones, 90% to 95% of them seen only once. These data originate in a study of PD-1 blockade in classical Hodgkin lymphoma. Points from the study as a whole: TCR diversity rose significantly by C4D1 in CD4+ but not CD8+ cells. Repertoire differences have undefined causes, possibly disease activity or prior therapy. Complete responders matched newly diagnosed patients in baseline diversity.

This CDR3 has 14 amino acids. CDR1 and CDR2 (germline): MNHEY, SMNVEV (reference sequence). The V gene lost 4 bases and the J gene lost 3 bases, with 13 bases spanning the gap. Time point noted: cycle 4 day 1 (C4D1), after about 6 weeks of nivolumab. Each patient's relapse followed autologous stem cell transplantation, and brentuximab vedotin exposure varied. This specimen was peripheral blood mononuclear cells (PBMCs), taken before the fourth cycle of nivolumab. This chain connects TRBV27 to TRBJ2-7; D possibly uses TRBD1 or TRBD2 (6 bases each). The clonotype comes from a human donor with classical Hodgkin lymphoma. The CDR3 here is CASSYAGHFYEQYF. Written as DNA, the CDR3 is TGTGCCAGCAGTTACGCGGGACATTTCTACGAGCAGTACTTC.